This TCR beta chain emerged from a study of blood T cell repertoires in COVID-19. Profiled with immunoSEQ multiplex PCR; TCRdb holds only in-frame clones, not every one. In the table there are about 180,000 clones, roughly 86% of which are singletons. Sequences were obtained from peripheral blood. The sequence came from a woman in her 30s with active or convalescent COVID-19.

The CDR3 is CASSYSGEVREKLFF. The DNA of the CDR3 is TGTGCCAGCAGTTACTCCGGTGAAGTTAGAGAAAAACTGTTTTTT. V gene TRBV6-5 combines with J gene TRBJ1-4; D remains ambiguous. Germline CDR1 MNHEY, CDR2 SVGAGI. Trimming removed 0 bases from V and 8 bases from J, with 13 bases in between. The CDR3 extends over 15 amino acids.